The 27 T cell receptor beta chains below all came from one sample that was sequenced in a study of CD8 T cells in ankylosing spondylitis. Study results and limitations: A TCR beta motif of seven or eight highly homologous variants appeared characteristic of ankylosing spondylitis blood.

Their specific antigens are unknown. Each CDR3 protein gets one entry after TCRdb re-called the 5' RACE reads with MiXCR. The data contain approximately 300,000 distinct CDR3 sequences, 6.5% to 10% of them singletons. Sequencing input: blood, either unsorted or a sorted T cell fraction (not recorded which). These receptors were taken from a male donor with ankylosing spondylitis.

The genes are TRBV5-1 and TRBJ1-4, with TRBD1 identical over 8 bases. Trimming took 4 bases from V and 3 from J; bases not matched to a gene: 11. This CDR3 contains 17 residues. Germline CDR1 is SGHRS and CDR2 is YFSETQ. CDR3 DNA: TGCGCCAGCAGCGAACGATGGTGGACAGGGCCTAATGAAAAACTGTTTTTT. This codes for CASSERWWTGPNEKLFF.

The chain joins TRBV25-1 to TRBJ2-1, with a weak D call TRBD2 (5 bases). Germline V gene sequence: CDR1 MGHDK, CDR2 SYGVNS. Trimming took 2 bases from V and 8 from J, leaving 10 bases between them. The CDR3 runs to 13 residues. CDR3 sequence (DNA): TGTGCCAGCAGTGAACCCGGGAATGATGAGCAGTTCTTC. Encoded protein: CASSEPGNDEQFF.

This clonotype was recorded a few times. V usage is TRBV27 and J usage is TRBJ2-7; possibly TRBD1 or TRBD2 for D (5 bases each). This CDR3 has 14 residues. The V end lost 5 bases, the J end lost 12 bases, and 23 bases lay between the germline ends. Germline values: CDR1 MNHEY, CDR2 SMNVEV (reference sequence). The CDR3 loop is CASSPFVGVGPRYF. The CDR3 nucleotides read TGTGCCAGCAGTCCCTTTGTCGGTGTGGGACCGAGGTACTTC.

This clonotype was observed at least ten times. The rearrangement uses TRBV28 and TRBJ2-7, with 7 bases fitting TRBD1. The CDR3 extends over 14 amino acids. The trim removed 4 bases at V and 4 bases at J, leaving 7 bases unmatched. The germline V gene encodes CDR1 MDHEN and CDR2 SYDVKM. CDR3 nucleotide sequence: TGTGCCAGCAGTTGGACAGGAGAAGTGTACGAGCAGTACTTC. This gives the protein CASSWTGEVYEQYF.

The table lists this clonotype with a few counts. This chain joins TRBV24-1 and TRBJ2-3; TRBD2 matches 9 bases. The CDR3 spans 14 residues. CDR1 is KGHDR, CDR2 SFDVKD, per germline. J lost 0 bases, V lost 9 bases, and 3 bases had no gene match. DNA for the CDR3: TGTGCCACCTTTAGCGGGAGCAGCACAGATACGCAGTATTTT. Translating it yields CATFSGSSTDTQYF.

This clonotype was observed at least ten times. The chain employs TRBV29-1 and TRBJ2-3; no definite D call. The germline CDR1 and CDR2 sequences are SQVTM and ANQGSEA. The V gene lost 4 bases and the J gene lost 2 bases, with 10 bases spanning the gap. The CDR3 runs to 13 residues. CDR3 loop: CSVGDGVTDTQYF. The CDR3, as DNA: TGCAGCGTTGGGGATGGGGTCACAGATACGCAGTATTTT.

This clonotype was seen ten or more times. The rearrangement links TRBV10-3 to TRBJ2-3; D gene unclear. V was pared by 0 bases and J by 2 bases, with 12 bases between. Germline values: CDR1 ENHRY, CDR2 SYGVKD. This CDR3 has 16 amino acids. CDR3 protein: CAISESKAGYTDTQYF. As DNA, the CDR3 is TGTGCCATCAGTGAGTCGAAGGCAGGATACACAGATACGCAGTATTTT.

This clonotype was detected only a few times. J is TRBJ2-5 and V is TRBV5-5; 8 bases line up with TRBD1. The germline gives CDR1 SGHKS, CDR2 YYEKEE (reference sequence). Trimming took 0 bases from V and 1 from J; bases not matched to a gene: 5. The CDR3 is made up of 16 amino acids. CDR3 sequence (DNA): TGTGCCAGCAGCTTGGAAGACAGGGGCCTCCAAGAGACCCAGTACTTC. Residues: CASSLEDRGLQETQYF.

The V gene is TRBV30, the J gene TRBJ1-1; D remains ambiguous. CDR3 length: 13 residues. Germline CDR1 GTSNPN, CDR2 SVGIG (reference sequence). The V and J ends lost 0 bases and 1 base respectively, with 6 bases between them. The CDR3 spells CAWSVMGNTEAFF. The CDR3 bases are TGTGCCTGGAGTGTAATGGGGAACACTGAAGCTTTCTTT.

This clonotype was counted a few times. The V and J genes are TRBV6-2 or TRBV6-3 and TRBJ2-3, with D possibly matching TRBD2 (5 bases). CDR3 length equals 15 residues. The germline V gene has CDR1 MNHEY and CDR2 SVGEGT. Trimming removed 0 bases at V and 6 bases at J, with 13 bases between. In nucleotides, the CDR3 is TGTGCCAGCAGTTACTCGTTGCCGGGGATGGATACGCAGTATTTT. Translating it yields CASSYSLPGMDTQYF.

A few counts support this clonotype. This chain connects TRBV12-3 or TRBV12-4 to TRBJ2-7, with TRBD2 matching over 15 bases. After removal of 6 bases from V and 4 bases from J, the junction contained 7 bases not matched to a gene. The CDR3 runs 16 residues. The CDR3 region is CASSPGLAGGRYEQYF. The CDR3 DNA reads TGTGCCAGCAGCCCGGGACTAGCGGGAGGTCGGTACGAGCAGTACTTC.

The rearrangement links TRBV12-3 or TRBV12-4 to TRBJ2-3; 9 bases are shared with TRBD2. Trimming at V came to 3 bases and at J to 1 base, leaving 2 bases not matched to a gene. CDR3 size: 15 residues. The CDR3 protein is CASSLTSGGTDTQYF. Written as DNA, the CDR3 is TGTGCCAGCAGTTTGACTAGCGGAGGCACAGATACGCAGTATTTT.

The table lists this clonotype with a few counts. The gene calls are TRBV5-8 and TRBJ2-7; 11 bases fit TRBD2. With 4 bases clipped from V and 6 bases from J, the junction kept 9 bases outside the gene matches. This CDR3 region has 15 residues. Looked up from germline, CDR1 is SGHTS and CDR2 is YDEGEE. DNA for the CDR3: TGTGCCAGCAGCCCTATAGCGGGAGGGCCACTCGAGCAGTACTTC. Amino acid sequence: CASSPIAGGPLEQYF.

This clonotype was recorded at least ten times. The genes are TRBV27 and TRBJ2-6; D call uncertain. This CDR3 is 13 amino acids long. The germline V gene has CDR1 MNHEY and CDR2 SMNVEV (reference sequence). The germline V and J ends were trimmed by 5 bases and 0 bases, with 2 bases remaining between them. The CDR3 region is CASSPSGANVLTF. The CDR3 DNA reads as TGTGCCAGCAGTCCCTCTGGGGCCAACGTCCTGACTTTC.

The chain employs TRBV19 and TRBJ2-2; the D call may be TRBD1 or TRBD2 (5 bases each). The CDR3 has 14 amino acids. Germline-derived CDR1 and CDR2 are LNHDA and SQIVND (reference sequence). V lost 9 bases to trimming and J lost 0 bases, with 11 bases between them. CDR3 sequence: CASRGDPNTGELFF. The DNA of the CDR3 is TGTGCCAGCCGAGGGGACCCGAACACCGGGGAGCTGTTTTTT.

This clonotype was picked up a small number of times. The chain recombines TRBV11-1 with TRBJ2-1, with D perhaps TRBD2 (5 bases). The CDR3 sequence is 15 residues long. The V and J ends lost 3 bases and 4 bases respectively, with 13 bases between them. Germline assignment: CDR1 SGHAT and CDR2 FQDESV (reference sequence). CDR3 nucleotides: TGTGCCAGCAGCTTCGTCGGGCGGGTTTACAATGAGCAGTTCTTC. Residues: CASSFVGRVYNEQFF.

The chain carries TRBV6-1 and TRBJ2-2; 8 positions agree with TRBD2. The CDR3 loop spans 16 amino acids. The germline V gene has CDR1 MNHNS and CDR2 SASEGT. Trimming cost V 5 bases and J 12 bases; bases outside gene matches: 17. The CDR3 coding sequence is TGTGCCAGCAGTCATATGGCGGGAGGTCCTTACCGCAAGCTGTTTTTT. Translation gives CASSHMAGGPYRKLFF.

This clonotype was seen ten or more times. The V call is TRBV12-3 or TRBV12-4, the J call TRBJ1-2, with a possible D match to TRBD1 (6 bases). Trimming shortened V by 5 bases and J by 0 bases, and 16 bases separated the two germline ends. The CDR3 is made up of 16 amino acids. CDR3 protein: CASSPWTEIANYGYTF. Written as DNA, the CDR3 is TGTGCCAGCAGTCCCTGGACAGAGATCGCTAACTATGGCTACACCTTC.

This clonotype appeared many times. The CDR3 protein is CASSPGTSGFTGELFF. CDR3 in DNA: TGTGCCAGCAGCCCGGGGACTAGCGGGTTCACCGGGGAGCTGTTTTTT. The rearrangement links TRBV16 to TRBJ2-2; 12 nucleotides align to TRBD2. The trim removed 4 bases at V and 4 bases at J, leaving 4 bases unmatched. Germline V gives CDR1 KGHSY, CDR2 FQNENV. CDR3 length: 16 residues.

The sample holds a few counts of this clonotype. The chain links TRBV7-2 to TRBJ2-7; D is perhaps TRBD2 (5 bases). From germline, CDR1 is SGHTA and CDR2 FQGNSA. Trimming cost V 4 bases and J 3 bases, with 13 bases left between them. The CDR3 extends over 14 amino acids. Here the CDR3 reads CASSSRTGHYEQYF. CDR3 DNA sequence: TGTGCCAGCAGCTCCCGGACTGGGCACTACGAGCAGTACTTC.

This clonotype was counted ten times or more. This sequence joins TRBV9 and TRBJ2-2, with D perhaps TRBD1 (6 bases). Germline V gene data show CDR1 as SGDLS and CDR2 as YYNGEE. There are 17 residues in the CDR3. Between the trimmed V and J ends, which lost 2 bases and 6 bases, there was a span of 20 bases. The CDR3 loop reads CASSVDGTFKVAGELFF. The CDR3, as DNA: TGTGCCAGCAGCGTTGACGGGACATTCAAGGTCGCCGGGGAGCTGTTTTTT. Filled out from reference TRBV9 and TRBJ2-2, the complete variable domain reads DSGVTQTPKHLITATGQRVTLRCSPRSGDLSVYWYQQSLDQGLQFLIQYYNGEERAKGNILERFSAQQFPDLHSELNLSSLELGDSALYFCASSVDGTFKVAGELFFGEGSRLTVL.

The chain links TRBV5-5 to TRBJ2-2; D could derive from TRBD1 or TRBD2 (5 bases each). Looked up from germline, CDR1 is SGHKS and CDR2 is YYEKEE (reference sequence). This CDR3 spans 14 amino acids. V dropped 7 bases and J dropped 0 bases, with 10 bases sitting between them. The CDR3 nucleotides are TGTGCCAGCCACCCGGGACCGAACACCGGGGAGCTGTTTTTT. Its protein product is CASHPGPNTGELFF.

The chain couples TRBV29-1 to TRBJ1-5, with 10 bases that match TRBD1. This CDR3 has 14 residues. Looked up from germline, CDR1 is SQVTM and CDR2 is ANQGSEA. Unmatched junction bases numbered 5, after V lost 7 bases and J lost 2 bases. The CDR3 spells CSAGTGEGNQPQHF. The CDR3 DNA sequence: TGCAGCGCTGGGACAGGGGAGGGCAATCAGCCCCAGCATTTT.

This clonotype was counted ten times or more. V usage is TRBV4-2 and J usage is TRBJ2-7, with 12 bases aligning to TRBD2. CDR1 and CDR2 (germline): LGHNA, YNFKEQ. The CDR3 spans 15 residues. The ends lost 1 base at V and 2 bases at J; junction bases unmatched: 0. Written as DNA, the CDR3 is TGTGCCAGCAGCCAAGGGACTAGCGGGACCTACGAGCAGTACTTC. Translation gives CASSQGTSGTYEQYF.

This clonotype was observed many times. The chain has TRBV5-1 and TRBJ2-6; D is possibly TRBD1 (6 bases). CDR1 and CDR2 from the germline V gene are SGHRS and YFSETQ. The CDR3 has 17 amino acids. The V end was cut by 1 base, the J end by 2 bases, with 13 bases between. CDR3 in DNA: TGCGCCAGCAGCTTGTACCCTGGACAGACTGGGGCCAACGTCCTGACTTTC. This translates into CASSLYPGQTGANVLTF.

This clonotype has only a few counts. This chain joins TRBV7-9 and TRBJ2-7; D uncertain. V lost 3 bases to trimming and J lost 3 bases, with 6 bases between them. This CDR3 comprises 12 residues. Germline V gene data show CDR1 as SEHNR and CDR2 as FQNEAQ (reference sequence). DNA for the CDR3: TGTGCCAGCAGCTTTCAAAGCTACGAGCAGTACTTC. Its translation: CASSFQSYEQYF.

This clonotype was picked up a small number of times. The chain uses TRBV3-1 and TRBJ2-7, with D tentatively TRBD1 (6 bases). V was pared by 0 bases and J by 7 bases, with 13 bases between. This CDR3 is built from 14 residues. Germline CDR1 reads LGHDT; CDR2 reads YNNKEL (reference sequence). The CDR3, as DNA: TGTGCCAGCAGCCAAGACAGGGGCCTGGGGGAGCAGTACTTC. Its translation is CASSQDRGLGEQYF.